A selection of T cell receptor beta chains follows, all from one sample in a study of CD8 T cells in acute hepatitis C reinfection. Data came from immunoSEQ multiplex PCR; TCRdb stores just in-frame clones and leaves some out. Altogether about 38,000 clones are present, 80% to 90% being singletons, with the ten largest covering approximately 9.9%. The sequencing sample was made of naive CD8+ T cells from PBMCs. The receptors were sampled from a woman between 18 and 29 years old who spontaneously cleared hepatitis C infection. Both conserved end residues are part of each CDR3. The D gene is left open where the match is weak. Some rows have no size entry. The others give once, few or many, or a class for an expanded clone.

d_call,j_call,v_call,clone_size,cdr3_aa,cdr3_nt
-,TRBJ2-5,TRBV7-8,once,CASSWGRETQYF,TGTGCCAGCAGCTGGGGACGTGAGACCCAGTACTTC
-,TRBJ2-1,TRBV6-1,-,CASPPGRGQFNEQFF,TGTGCCAGCCCACCTGGACGGGGGCAGTTCAATGAGCAGTTCTTC
-,TRBJ1-2,TRBV25-1,-,CASSEYFGGEYGYTF,TGTGCCAGCAGTGAATATTTCGGGGGTGAATATGGCTACACCTTC
TRBD1,TRBJ2-5,TRBV7-9,-,CASSIIGQGFETQYF,TGTGCCAGCAGCATAATAGGACAGGGATTTGAGACCCAGTACTTC
-,TRBJ2-7,TRBV19,-,CASSMTGLSSEQYF,TGTGCCAGTAGTATGACGGGCCTTTCTAGCGAGCAGTACTTC
-,TRBJ2-7,TRBV10-1,-,CASIGVEGEQYF,TGCGCCAGCATTGGAGTTGAGGGGGAGCAGTACTTC
-,TRBJ1-2,TRBV11-2,-,CASSLVLGVPRDYGYTF,TGTGCCAGCAGCTTAGTTCTTGGTGTTCCTCGGGACTATGGCTACACCTTC
-,TRBJ1-3,TRBV7-6,-,CASSPRAWTVSGNTIYF,TGTGCCAGCAGCCCAAGAGCCTGGACAGTATCTGGAAACACCATATATTTT
-,TRBJ2-7,TRBV6-4,-,CASSQGPSYEQYF,TGTGCCAGTAGTCAGGGTCCGTCCTACGAGCAGTACTTC
-,TRBJ2-1,TRBV27,once,CASSLSWSGASYNEQFF,TGTGCCAGCAGTTTATCGTGGAGCGGAGCCTCCTACAATGAGCAGTTCTTC
TRBD2,TRBJ2-7,TRBV10-3,-,CAISTDSGSRYEQYF,TGTGCCATCAGTACCGATAGCGGGAGTCGTTACGAGCAGTACTTC
TRBD2,TRBJ2-7,TRBV29-1,-,CSVDSGESSYEQYF,TGCAGCGTTGATAGCGGGGAGAGCTCCTACGAGCAGTACTTC
-,TRBJ2-1,TRBV6-5,-,CASSYLGTGYNEQFF,TGTGCCAGCAGTTACTTGGGTACAGGCTACAATGAGCAGTTCTTC
-,TRBJ1-1,TRBV9,once,CASSFSGEDTEAFF,TGTGCCAGCTCTTTCTCGGGGGAAGACACTGAAGCTTTCTTT